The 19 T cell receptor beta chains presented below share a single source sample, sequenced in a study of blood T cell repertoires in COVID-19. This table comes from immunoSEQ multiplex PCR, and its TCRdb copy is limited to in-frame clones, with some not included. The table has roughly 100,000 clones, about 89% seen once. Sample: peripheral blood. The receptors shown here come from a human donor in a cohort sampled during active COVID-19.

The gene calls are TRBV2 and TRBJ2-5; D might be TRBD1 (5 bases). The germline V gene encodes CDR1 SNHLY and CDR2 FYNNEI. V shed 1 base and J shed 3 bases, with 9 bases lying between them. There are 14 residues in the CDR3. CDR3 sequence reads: CASSEGRAKETQYF. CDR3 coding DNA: TGTGCCAGCAGTGAAGGCAGGGCAAAAGAGACCCAGTACTTC.

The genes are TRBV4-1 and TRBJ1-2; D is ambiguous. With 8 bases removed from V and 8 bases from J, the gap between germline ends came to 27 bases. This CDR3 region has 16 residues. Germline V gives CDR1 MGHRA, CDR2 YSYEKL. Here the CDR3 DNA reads TGCGCCAGCGGCACCACCTTTGGCAGGCTCCCGTTGGGCTACACCTTC. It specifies CASGTTFGRLPLGYTF.

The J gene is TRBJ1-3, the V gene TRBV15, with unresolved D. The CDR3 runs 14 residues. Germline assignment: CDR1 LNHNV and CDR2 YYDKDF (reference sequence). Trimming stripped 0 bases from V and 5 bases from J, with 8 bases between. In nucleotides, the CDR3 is TGTGCCACCAGCAGAGAGGTGGGCAGAAACACCATATATTTT. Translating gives CATSREVGRNTIYF.

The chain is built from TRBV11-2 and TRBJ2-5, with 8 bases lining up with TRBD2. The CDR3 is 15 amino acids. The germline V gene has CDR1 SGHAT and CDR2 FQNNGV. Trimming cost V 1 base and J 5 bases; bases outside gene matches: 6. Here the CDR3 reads CASSLVGGVLETQYF. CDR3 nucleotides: TGTGCCAGCAGCTTAGTCGGGGGGGTCCTCGAGACCCAGTACTTC.

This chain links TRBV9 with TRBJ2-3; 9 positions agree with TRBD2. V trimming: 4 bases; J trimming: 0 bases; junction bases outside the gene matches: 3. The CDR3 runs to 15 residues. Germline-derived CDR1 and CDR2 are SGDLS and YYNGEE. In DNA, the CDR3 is TGTGCCAGCAGCTCGGGGACTAGCAGCACAGATACGCAGTATTTT. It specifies CASSSGTSSTDTQYF.

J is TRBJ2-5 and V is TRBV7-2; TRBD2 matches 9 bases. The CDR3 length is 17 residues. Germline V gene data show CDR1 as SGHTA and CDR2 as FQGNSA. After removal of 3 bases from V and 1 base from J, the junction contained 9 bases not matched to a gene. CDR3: CASSFAFGLAFQETQYF. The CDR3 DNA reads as TGTGCCAGCAGCTTCGCATTCGGACTAGCGTTCCAAGAGACCCAGTACTTC.

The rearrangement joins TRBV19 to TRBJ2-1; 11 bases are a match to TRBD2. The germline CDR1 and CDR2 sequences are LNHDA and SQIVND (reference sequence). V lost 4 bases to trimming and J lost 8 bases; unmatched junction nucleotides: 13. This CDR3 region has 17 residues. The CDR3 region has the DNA TGTGCCAGTAGTACCCCCCCGGGACTAGCGGTATCTTATGAGCAGTTCTTC. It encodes CASSTPPGLAVSYEQFF. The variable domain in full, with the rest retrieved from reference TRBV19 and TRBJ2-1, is DGGITQSPKYLFRKEGQNVTLSCEQNLNHDAMYWYRQDPGQGLRLIYYSQIVNDFQKGDIAEGYSVSREKKESFPLTVTSAQKNPTAFYLCASSTPPGLAVSYEQFFGPGTRLTVL.

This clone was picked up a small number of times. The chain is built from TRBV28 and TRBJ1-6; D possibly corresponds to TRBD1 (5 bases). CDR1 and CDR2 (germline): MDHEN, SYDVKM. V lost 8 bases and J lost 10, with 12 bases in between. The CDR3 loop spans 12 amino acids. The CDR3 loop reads CASRQGGSPLHF. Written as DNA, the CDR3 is TGTGCCAGCCGCCAGGGAGGATCACCCCTCCACTTT.

The CDR3 DNA is TGTGCCTGGAGTTTGGGACAGGGGGTGGCTGGCTACACCTTC. Its protein product is CAWSLGQGVAGYTF. The chain is built from TRBV30 and TRBJ1-2; 11 nucleotides match TRBD1. The germline CDR1 and CDR2 sequences are GTSNPN and SVGIG (reference sequence). Unmatched junction bases numbered 6, after V lost 2 bases and J lost 7 bases. The CDR3 contains 14 residues.

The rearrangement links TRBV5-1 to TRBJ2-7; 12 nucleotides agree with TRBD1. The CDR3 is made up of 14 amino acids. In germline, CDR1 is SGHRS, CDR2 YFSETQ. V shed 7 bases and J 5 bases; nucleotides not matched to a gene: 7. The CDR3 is CASSSGTGGHEQYF. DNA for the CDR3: TGCGCCAGCTCCTCCGGGACAGGGGGCCACGAGCAGTACTTC.

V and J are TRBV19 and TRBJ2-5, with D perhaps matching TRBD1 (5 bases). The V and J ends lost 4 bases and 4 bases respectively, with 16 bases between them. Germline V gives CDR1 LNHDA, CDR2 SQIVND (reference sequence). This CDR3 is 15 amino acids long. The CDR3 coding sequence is TGTGCCAGTAGTACCTCCTTCTCAGGGCGAGAGACCCAGTACTTC. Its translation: CASSTSFSGRETQYF.

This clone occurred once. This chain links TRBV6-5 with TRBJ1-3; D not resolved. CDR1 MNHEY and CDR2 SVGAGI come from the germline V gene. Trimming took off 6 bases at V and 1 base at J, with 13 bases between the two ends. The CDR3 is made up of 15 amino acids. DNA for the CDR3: TGTGCCAGCAGGCGATCCGGGTCTTCTGGAAACACCATATATTTT. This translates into CASRRSGSSGNTIYF.

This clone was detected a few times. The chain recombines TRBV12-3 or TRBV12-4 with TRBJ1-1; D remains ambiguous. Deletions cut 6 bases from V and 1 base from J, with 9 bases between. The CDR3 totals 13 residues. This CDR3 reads CASRPGENTEAFF. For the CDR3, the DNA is TGTGCCAGCAGACCAGGCGAGAACACTGAAGCTTTCTTT.

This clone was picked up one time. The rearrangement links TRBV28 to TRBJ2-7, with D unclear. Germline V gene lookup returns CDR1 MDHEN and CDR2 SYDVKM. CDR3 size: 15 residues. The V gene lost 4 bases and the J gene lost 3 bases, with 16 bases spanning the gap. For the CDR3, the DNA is TGTGCCAGCAGTTCCCCCCGTGAAGCAGGCTACGAGCAGTACTTC. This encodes CASSSPREAGYEQYF.

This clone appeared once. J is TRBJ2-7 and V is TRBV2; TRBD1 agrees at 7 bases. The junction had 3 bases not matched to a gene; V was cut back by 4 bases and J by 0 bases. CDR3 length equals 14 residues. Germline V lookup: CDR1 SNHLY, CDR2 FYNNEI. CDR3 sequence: CASSGDRYSYEQYF. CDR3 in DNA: TGTGCCAGCAGTGGGGACAGATACTCCTACGAGCAGTACTTC.

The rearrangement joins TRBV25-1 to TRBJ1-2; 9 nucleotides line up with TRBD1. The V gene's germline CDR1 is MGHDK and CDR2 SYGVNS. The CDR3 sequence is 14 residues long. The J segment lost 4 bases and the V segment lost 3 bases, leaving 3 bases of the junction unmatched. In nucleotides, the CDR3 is TGTGCCAGCAGTGAGCTGGACAGGGGCTATGGCTACACCTTC. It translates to CASSELDRGYGYTF.

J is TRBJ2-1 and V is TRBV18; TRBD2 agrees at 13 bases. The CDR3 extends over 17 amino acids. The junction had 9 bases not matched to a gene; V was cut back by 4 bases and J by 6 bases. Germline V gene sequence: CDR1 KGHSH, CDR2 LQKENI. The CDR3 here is CASSRGLAGSASNEQFF. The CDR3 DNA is TGTGCCAGCTCACGGGGACTAGCGGGATCTGCTAGCAATGAGCAGTTCTTC.

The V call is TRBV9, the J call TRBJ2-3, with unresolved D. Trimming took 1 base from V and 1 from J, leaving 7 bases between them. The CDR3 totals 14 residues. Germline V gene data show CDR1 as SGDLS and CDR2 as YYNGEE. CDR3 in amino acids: CASSVRPGTDTQYF. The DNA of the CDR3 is TGTGCCAGCAGCGTACGCCCAGGCACAGATACGCAGTATTTT.

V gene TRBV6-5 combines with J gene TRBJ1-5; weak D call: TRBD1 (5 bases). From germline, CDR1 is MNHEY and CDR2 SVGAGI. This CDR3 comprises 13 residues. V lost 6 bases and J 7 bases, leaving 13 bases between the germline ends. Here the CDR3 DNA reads TGTGCCAGCAGCCTAGGGGCTGAGCAGCCCCAGCATTTT. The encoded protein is CASSLGAEQPQHF.